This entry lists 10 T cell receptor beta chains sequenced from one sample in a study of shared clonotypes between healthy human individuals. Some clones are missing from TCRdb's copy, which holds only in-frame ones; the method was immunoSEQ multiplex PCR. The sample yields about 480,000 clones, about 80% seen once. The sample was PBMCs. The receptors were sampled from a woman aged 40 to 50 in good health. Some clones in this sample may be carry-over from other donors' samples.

CDR3 coding DNA: TGTGCCAGCAGCTTCGGAGATTTTGGTGAAAAACTGTTTTTT. It encodes CASSFGDFGEKLFF. V gene TRBV5-5 combines with J gene TRBJ1-4; D not resolved. Trimming cost V 2 bases and J 7 bases, with 12 bases left between them. The germline CDR1 and CDR2 sequences are SGHKS and YYEKEE (reference sequence). The CDR3 covers 14 residues.

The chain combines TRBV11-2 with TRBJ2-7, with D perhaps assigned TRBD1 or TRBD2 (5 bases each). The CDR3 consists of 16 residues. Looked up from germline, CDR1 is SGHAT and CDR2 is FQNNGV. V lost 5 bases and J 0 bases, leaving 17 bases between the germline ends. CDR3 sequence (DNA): TGTGCCAGCAGCCCGCTAAACCGGGACCTCTCCTACGAGCAGTACTTC. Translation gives CASSPLNRDLSYEQYF.

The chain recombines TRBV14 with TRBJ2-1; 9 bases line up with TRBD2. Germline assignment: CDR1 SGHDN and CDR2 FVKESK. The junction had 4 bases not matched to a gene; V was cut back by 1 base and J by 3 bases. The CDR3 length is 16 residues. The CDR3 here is CASSQAGTSLYNEQFF. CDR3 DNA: TGTGCCAGCAGCCAAGCAGGGACTAGCCTCTACAATGAGCAGTTCTTC.

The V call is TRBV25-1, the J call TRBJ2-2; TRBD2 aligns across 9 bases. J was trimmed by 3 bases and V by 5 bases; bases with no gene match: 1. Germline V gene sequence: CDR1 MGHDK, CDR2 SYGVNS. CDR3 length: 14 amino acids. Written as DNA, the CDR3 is TGTGCCAGCAGTCCTAGCGGGGACACCGGGGAGCTGTTTTTT. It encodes CASSPSGDTGELFF.

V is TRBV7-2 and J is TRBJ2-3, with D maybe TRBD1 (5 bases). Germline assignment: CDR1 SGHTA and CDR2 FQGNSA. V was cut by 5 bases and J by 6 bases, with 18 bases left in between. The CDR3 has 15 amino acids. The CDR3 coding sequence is TGTGCCAGCAGCCCCCTTGGGGCAGGTTCGGATACGCAGTATTTT. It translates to CASSPLGAGSDTQYF.

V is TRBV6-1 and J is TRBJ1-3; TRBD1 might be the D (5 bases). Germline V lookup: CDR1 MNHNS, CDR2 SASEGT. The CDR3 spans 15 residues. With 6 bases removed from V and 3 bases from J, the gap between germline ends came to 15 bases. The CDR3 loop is CASRRLGTGGNTIYF. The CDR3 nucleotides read TGTGCCAGCAGGAGGCTAGGGACGGGTGGAAACACCATATATTTT.

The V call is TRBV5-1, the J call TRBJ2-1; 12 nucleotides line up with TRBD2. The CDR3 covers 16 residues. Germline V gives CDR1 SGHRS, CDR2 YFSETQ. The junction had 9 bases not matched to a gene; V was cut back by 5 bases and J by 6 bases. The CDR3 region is CASRLRASGRVNEQFF. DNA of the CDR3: TGCGCCAGCAGACTCCGGGCTAGCGGGAGGGTCAATGAGCAGTTCTTC.

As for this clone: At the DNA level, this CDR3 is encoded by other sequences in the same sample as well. The CDR3 sequence: CASSEVGTDTQYF. The CDR3 bases are TGTGCCAGCAGTGAAGTTGGTACAGATACGCAGTATTTT. This chain connects TRBV2 to TRBJ2-3, with D unclear. The V end lost 1 base, the J end lost 3 bases, and 5 bases lay between the germline ends. The CDR3 runs 13 residues. Germline CDR1 is SNHLY and CDR2 is FYNNEI.

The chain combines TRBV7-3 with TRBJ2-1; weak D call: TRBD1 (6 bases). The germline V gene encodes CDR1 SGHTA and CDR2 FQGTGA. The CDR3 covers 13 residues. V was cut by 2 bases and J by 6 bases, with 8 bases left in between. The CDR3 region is CASSLGGRNEQFF. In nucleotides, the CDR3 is TGTGCCAGCAGCTTAGGGGGCCGCAATGAGCAGTTCTTC.

CDR3 sequence (DNA): TGTGCCAGTAGTATAGGGGCCCTAGCCCCCACAGATACGCAGTATTTT. It is translated as CASSIGALAPTDTQYF. The chain uses TRBV19 and TRBJ2-3; TRBD2 is a possible D gene (5 bases). Trimming stripped 1 base from V and 2 bases from J, with 13 bases between. There are 16 residues in the CDR3. The germline V gene encodes CDR1 LNHDA and CDR2 SQIVND (reference sequence).